The 20 T cell receptor beta chains given below trace back to one sample, sequenced in a study of cytomegalovirus exposure and HLA in healthy donors. The study ran its PCR with 60 Vbeta and 13 Jbeta primers. Produced via immunoSEQ multiplex PCR; TCRdb's table is partial and in-frame only. Found here are 150,000 to 200,000 clones, 80% to 85% of them singletons; the top ten hold 7% to 9%. Sequences were obtained from PBMCs. Receptors originate from a male donor in good health and CMV-seropositive.

This chain joins TRBV5-1 and TRBJ2-7, with 8 nucleotides matching TRBD2. The CDR3 spans 15 residues. V lost 0 bases, J lost 2 bases, and 4 bases stayed unmatched. Germline lookup yields CDR1 SGHRS and CDR2 YFSETQ. The chain's CDR3 is CASSLGTSGTYEQYF. CDR3 DNA sequence: TGCGCCAGCAGCTTGGGAACTAGCGGAACCTACGAGCAGTACTTC. The complete variable domain, with remaining parts taken from reference TRBV5-1 and TRBJ2-7, reads KAGVTQTPRYLIKTRGQQVTLSCSPISGHRSVSWYQQTPGQGLQFLFEYFSETQRNKGNFPGRFSGRQFSNSRSEMNVSTLELGDSALYLCASSLGTSGTYEQYFGPGTRLTVT.

The chain carries TRBV5-8 and TRBJ2-7; TRBD2 agrees at 7 bases. This CDR3 contains 16 residues. The J segment lost 0 bases and the V segment lost 0 bases, leaving 6 bases of the junction unmatched. Germline CDR1 reads SGHTS; CDR2 reads YDEGEE. Written as DNA, the CDR3 is TGTGCCAGCAGCTTGGTCTCTCTAGCGGACTCCTACGAGCAGTACTTC. Protein: CASSLVSLADSYEQYF. The full variable domain, its missing parts supplied by reference TRBV5-8 and TRBJ2-7, is EAGVTQSPTHLIKTRGQQATLRCSPISGHTSVYWYQQALGLGLQFLLWYDEGEERNRGNFPPRFSGRQFPNYSSELNVNALELEDSALYLCASSLVSLADSYEQYFGPGTRLTVT.

The rearrangement links TRBV2 to TRBJ2-1, with D maybe TRBD2 (5 bases). The CDR3 covers 13 residues. The germline gives CDR1 SNHLY, CDR2 FYNNEI. V was shortened by 5 bases and J by 8 bases, with 13 bases between the two germline ends. The CDR3: CASSKTMRDEQFF. The CDR3 coding sequence is TGTGCCAGCAGTAAGACGATGAGGGATGAGCAGTTCTTC.

The chain carries TRBV30 and TRBJ2-7; D is perhaps TRBD1 (5 bases). CDR1 and CDR2 from the germline V gene are GTSNPN and SVGIG (reference sequence). V gave up 3 bases and J gave up 4 bases, with 13 bases separating them. The CDR3 runs to 13 residues. CDR3 residues: CAWSSAGWYEQYF. The CDR3 DNA follows: TGTGCCTGGAGCTCCGCAGGGTGGTACGAGCAGTACTTC.

The genes are TRBV2 and TRBJ2-1; the match to TRBD1 covers 7 bases. CDR3 length: 14 residues. From germline, CDR1 is SNHLY and CDR2 FYNNEI. Trimming took 6 bases from V and 3 from J; bases not matched to a gene: 5. CDR3: CASRIHRGYNEQFF. The CDR3 coding sequence is TGTGCCAGCAGGATTCACAGGGGCTACAATGAGCAGTTCTTC. Filled out from reference TRBV2 and TRBJ2-1, the complete variable domain reads EPEVTQTPSHQVTQMGQEVILRCVPISNHLYFYWYRQILGQKVEFLVSFYNNEISEKSEIFDDQFSVERPDGSNFTLKIRSTKLEDSAMYFCASRIHRGYNEQFFGPGTRLTVL.

This chain joins TRBV27 and TRBJ1-2, with D hard to call. V was trimmed by 3 bases and J by 1 base, leaving 6 bases between them. The CDR3 is 13 amino acids. CDR1 is MNHEY and CDR2 is SMNVEV in the germline V gene (reference sequence). This CDR3 reads CASSFSRNYGYTF. CDR3 in DNA: TGTGCCAGCAGTTTCTCCCGTAACTATGGCTACACCTTC.

The chain couples TRBV6-6 to TRBJ2-2, with D hard to call. The V gene lost 2 bases and the J gene lost 3 bases, with 10 bases spanning the gap. The CDR3 consists of 15 residues. The germline V gene encodes CDR1 MNHNY and CDR2 SVGAGI (reference sequence). The CDR3 bases are TGTGCCAGCAGTTACCCTGCGCGATACACCGGGGAGCTGTTTTTT. It codes for CASSYPARYTGELFF.

The genes are TRBV5-1 and TRBJ2-5; 8 nucleotides match TRBD1. This CDR3 has 14 amino acids. The V and J ends lost 4 bases and 3 bases, in that order; junction bases with no gene match: 5. CDR1 and CDR2 from the germline V gene are SGHRS and YFSETQ. CDR3 in amino acids: CASSPQGVKETQYF. The DNA of the CDR3 is TGCGCCAGCAGCCCACAGGGGGTCAAAGAGACCCAGTACTTC.

The CDR3 region is CASSDSAGRDTQYF. The DNA for the CDR3 is TGTGCCAGCAGTGACTCTGCGGGGAGAGATACGCAGTATTTT. The chain carries TRBV6-4 and TRBJ2-3; TRBD2 might be the D (6 bases). The CDR3 extends over 14 amino acids. Per the germline V gene, CDR1 is MRHNA and CDR2 is SNTAGT. The ends were cut back, 0 bases at V and 5 bases at J, with 9 bases in the middle.

The chain joins TRBV7-9 to TRBJ2-1, with D perhaps matching TRBD2 (6 bases). CDR1 is SEHNR, CDR2 FQNEAQ, per germline (reference sequence). The V gene lost 2 bases and the J gene lost 3 bases, with 11 bases spanning the gap. The CDR3 is made up of 15 amino acids. CDR3 sequence reads: CASSLLWGVYNEQFF. The DNA for the CDR3 is TGTGCCAGCAGCTTACTTTGGGGGGTCTACAATGAGCAGTTCTTC.

This clone has only one observation. The chain links TRBV6-1 to TRBJ2-7; TRBD1 aligns across 8 bases. Trimming cost V 4 bases and J 0 bases; bases outside gene matches: 2. Germline loops: CDR1 MNHNS, CDR2 SASEGT. The CDR3 consists of 14 residues. Here the CDR3 reads CASSGTGSSYEQYF. The CDR3 DNA is TGTGCCAGCAGTGGGACAGGGAGCTCCTACGAGCAGTACTTC.

This clone has more than one count but fewer than ten. The rearrangement joins TRBV7-8 to TRBJ2-7, with D perhaps matching TRBD2 (6 bases). Germline V CDR1 and CDR2: SGHVS, FQNEAQ. This CDR3 contains 14 residues. The V end was cut by 5 bases, the J end by 0 bases, with 11 bases between. The CDR3 sequence is CASSPPTSSYEQYF. The DNA of the CDR3 is TGTGCCAGCAGCCCCCCGACTAGCTCCTACGAGCAGTACTTC.

This chain joins TRBV27 and TRBJ2-3; 12 nucleotides agree with TRBD1. Germline values: CDR1 MNHEY, CDR2 SMNVEV (reference sequence). V lost 4 bases, J lost 3 bases, and 5 bases stayed unmatched. This CDR3 is built from 16 residues. The CDR3 sequence: CASSSGTGGRTDTQYF. DNA for the CDR3: TGTGCCAGCAGTTCCGGGACAGGGGGCAGAACAGATACGCAGTATTTT.

This clone showed up just once. CDR3 loop: CASRIGLAGGETDTQYF. The CDR3 DNA follows: TGTGCCAGCAGGATCGGACTAGCGGGAGGCGAGACAGATACGCAGTATTTT. The rearrangement uses TRBV28 and TRBJ2-3; 14 nucleotides match TRBD2. This CDR3 spans 17 amino acids. J lost 3 bases, V lost 6 bases, and 8 bases had no gene match. Germline V gene sequence: CDR1 MDHEN, CDR2 SYDVKM.

The rearrangement joins TRBV9 to TRBJ1-2; 8 bases line up with TRBD1. CDR3 length equals 13 residues. The trim removed 4 bases at V and 6 bases at J, leaving 5 bases unmatched. Per the germline V gene, CDR1 is SGDLS and CDR2 is YYNGEE. The CDR3 protein is CASSPGGADGYTF. DNA for the CDR3: TGTGCCAGCAGCCCAGGGGGCGCGGATGGCTACACCTTC. The whole variable domain, filled in from reference TRBV9 and TRBJ1-2, reads DSGVTQTPKHLITATGQRVTLRCSPRSGDLSVYWYQQSLDQGLQFLIQYYNGEERAKGNILERFSAQQFPDLHSELNLSSLELGDSALYFCASSPGGADGYTFGSGTRLTVV.

The V and J genes are TRBV11-3 and TRBJ2-1, with TRBD2 identical over 9 bases. The CDR3 is 16 amino acids. J was trimmed by 8 bases and V by 5 bases; bases with no gene match: 13. The germline V gene has CDR1 SGHNT and CDR2 YENEEA. The CDR3 bases are TGTGCCAGCAGCGGTAGTATTGCGGGAGGGCGGGATGAGCAGTTCTTC. It specifies CASSGSIAGGRDEQFF.

This clone was seen only once. The chain couples TRBV6-5 to TRBJ2-2; D is perhaps TRBD2 (6 bases). V was pared by 5 bases and J by 5 bases, with 12 bases between. There are 14 residues in the CDR3. Germline lookup yields CDR1 MNHEY and CDR2 SVGAGI. CDR3 nucleotides: TGTGCCAGCAGTCGCTACGCGGGGACCGGGGAGCTGTTTTTT. Residues: CASSRYAGTGELFF.

The chain couples TRBV5-1 to TRBJ1-2; D may be TRBD1 (6 bases). The length of the CDR3 is 14 residues. V shed 3 bases and J shed 6 bases, with 15 bases lying between them. CDR1 and CDR2 (germline): SGHRS, YFSETQ. This CDR3 reads CASSSRGGGNGYTF. The CDR3 nucleotides read TGCGCCAGCAGCTCACGAGGGGGGGGAAATGGCTACACCTTC.

The rearrangement joins TRBV14 to TRBJ1-5; D gene unclear. This CDR3 contains 13 residues. Germline assignment: CDR1 SGHDN and CDR2 FVKESK. V was cut by 1 base and J by 6 bases, with 7 bases left in between. The CDR3 spells CASSQGVAQPQHF. The CDR3 DNA reads TGTGCCAGCAGCCAAGGCGTAGCTCAGCCCCAGCATTTT. Based on the CDR3 plus reference TRBV14 and TRBJ1-5, the full variable domain is EAGVTQFPSHSVIEKGQTVTLRCDPISGHDNLYWYRRVMGKEIKFLLHFVKESKQDESGMPNNRFLAERTGGTYSTLKVQPAELEDSGVYFCASSQGVAQPQHFGDGTRLSIL.

The genes are TRBV10-1 and TRBJ1-1, with D possibly matching TRBD1 (6 bases). The CDR3 length is 16 residues. Trimming stripped 6 bases from V and 0 bases from J, with 17 bases between. Germline V lookup: CDR1 WNHNN, CDR2 SYGVQD (reference sequence). CDR3 sequence (DNA): TGCGCCAGCAGCCGCGGGGGGCGAGACATGAACACTGAAGCTTTCTTT. It yields the protein CASSRGGRDMNTEAFF.